This TCR beta chain was obtained from a study of metastatic and nonmetastatic thyroid tumors. TCRdb re-called the PCR reads via MiXCR. The profile shows about 28,000 clones, around a quarter of them singletons. Patients underwent thyroid surgery, and none had received any treatment before it. This clone was picked up many times. CDR1 is MDHEN, CDR2 SYDVKM, per germline. V lost 8 bases to trimming and J lost 3 bases, with 4 bases between them. There are 10 residues in the CDR3. Material: blood. This chain uses TRBV28 with TRBJ1-2; D is unclear. The clonotype comes from a female donor with papillary thyroid cancer or a benign thyroid nodule (not recorded which). Some clones in this sample may be carry-over from other donors' samples. CDR3 bases: TGTGCCAGCCGGGACTATGGCTACACCTTC. It codes for CASRDYGYTF.